This entry concerns a single T cell receptor beta chain. Losses at the gene ends were 5 bases for V and 6 bases for J; bases not matched to a gene: 16. The CDR3 loop spans 17 amino acids. Per germline, CDR1 SGHTA and CDR2 FQGNSA. The repertoire was sequenced with immunoSEQ multiplex PCR; TCRdb's copy has only in-frame clones and lacks some. This sample has about 150,000 clones; about 86% occur once, and the top ten carry roughly 7%. The sample is drawn from a study of blood T cell repertoires in COVID-19. Study-wide context: Researchers got acute and convalescent COVID-19 samples from the United States, Italy and Spain.

The clonotype was recovered from a middle-aged man who had recovered from COVID-19. Sequencing was done on a sample of PBMCs or T cells enriched from blood (not recorded which). The V and J genes are TRBV7-2 and TRBJ2-5, with 9 bases matching TRBD1. For the CDR3, the DNA is TGTGCCAGCAGCCAAATGACAGGGGGATCGGTCACAAAGACCCAGTACTTC. Protein product: CASSQMTGGSVTKTQYF.